The next 8 T cell receptor beta chains were all read from a single sample in a study of OX40 agonist ivuxolimab in advanced cancers. Generated by immunoSEQ multiplex PCR, the TCRdb table keeps only in-frame clones and is missing some. This sample has about 61,000 clones, with over 80% found just once. The material was CD4+ or CD8+ T cells sorted from blood, obtained in a trial of the OX40 agonist ivuxolimab. These receptors all stem from an adult with an advanced solid tumor such as melanoma, head and neck, liver or kidney cancer.

V usage is TRBV10-3 and J usage is TRBJ1-4; TRBD1 agrees at 9 bases. The CDR3 sequence is 16 residues long. The ends lost 4 bases at V and 7 bases at J; junction bases unmatched: 10. CDR1 and CDR2 from the germline V gene are ENHRY and SYGVKD. CDR3 sequence: CAISGDRAAVGEKLFF. CDR3 sequence (DNA): TGTGCCATCAGTGGGGACAGGGCCGCTGTTGGTGAAAAACTGTTTTTT.

The chain is built from TRBV21-1 and TRBJ2-7; the table's D call, TRBD2, was not checked against the DNA. TRBV21-1 is listed as a pseudogene. This CDR3 contains 16 residues. The CDR3 region has the DNA TGTGCCAGCAGCAAAGAGGCGAGCGGGTCGTCCTACGAGCAGTACTTC. Translating gives CASSKEASGSSYEQYF.

The gene calls are TRBV7-2 and TRBJ2-1; D gene uncertain. The germline V gene encodes CDR1 SGHTA and CDR2 FQGNSA. This CDR3 spans 11 amino acids. The V end lost 6 bases, the J end lost 5 bases, and 5 bases lay between the germline ends. The CDR3 loop is CASSFNNEQFF. In DNA form, the CDR3 reads TGTGCCAGCAGTTTCAACAATGAGCAGTTCTTC.

The chain couples TRBV9 to TRBJ2-7, with 10 bases lining up with TRBD1. The CDR3 has 15 amino acids. J was trimmed by 0 bases and V by 5 bases; bases with no gene match: 5. CDR1 and CDR2 from the germline V gene are SGDLS and YYNGEE. This chain's CDR3 is CASSPGQGISYEQYF. CDR3 nucleotides: TGTGCCAGCAGTCCGGGACAGGGGATCTCCTACGAGCAGTACTTC.

In its sample, this clone was seen a few times. This rearrangement joins TRBV5-4 to TRBJ1-1; TRBD1 is a possible D gene (5 bases). The germline CDR1 and CDR2 sequences are SGHNT and YYREEE (reference sequence). The V end lost 0 bases, the J end lost 0 bases, and 12 bases lay between the germline ends. The CDR3 has 16 amino acids. The CDR3 loop reads CASSLVQGLMNTEAFF. The CDR3 DNA reads as TGTGCCAGCAGCTTGGTTCAGGGTCTGATGAACACTGAAGCTTTCTTT.

This clone was detected only once. The V call is TRBV19, the J call TRBJ2-7; D may be TRBD1 (5 bases). Germline V CDR1 and CDR2: LNHDA, SQIVND (reference sequence). Deletions cut 4 bases from V and 2 bases from J, with 15 bases between. The CDR3 spans 15 residues. The CDR3 spells CASSKAGNVAYEQYF. Here the CDR3 DNA reads TGTGCCAGTAGTAAAGCAGGGAACGTTGCCTACGAGCAGTACTTC. The full variable domain, rest sourced from reference TRBV19 and TRBJ2-7, is DGGITQSPKYLFRKEGQNVTLSCEQNLNHDAMYWYRQDPGQGLRLIYYSQIVNDFQKGDIAEGYSVSREKKESFPLTVTSAQKNPTAFYLCASSKAGNVAYEQYFGPGTRLTVT.

The V gene is TRBV27, the J gene TRBJ1-4, with D possibly being TRBD1 (6 bases). Germline CDR1 MNHEY, CDR2 SMNVEV (reference sequence). The CDR3 is made up of 16 amino acids. The V gene lost 6 bases and the J gene lost 0 bases, with 14 bases spanning the gap. CDR3 region: CASRDSKLATNEKLFF. CDR3 in DNA: TGTGCCAGCAGGGACAGCAAATTGGCAACTAATGAAAAACTGTTTTTT.

Of note for this clone: Other nucleotide sequences in the sample specify the same CDR3. The rearrangement links TRBV18 to TRBJ1-5; D uncertain. The CDR3 consists of 13 residues. V lost 3 bases to trimming and J lost 1 base, with 4 bases between them. From germline, CDR1 is KGHSH and CDR2 LQKENI. CDR3 region: CASSPESNQPQHF. CDR3 sequence (DNA): TGTGCCAGCTCACCTGAGAGCAATCAGCCCCAGCATTTT.